This T cell receptor beta chain came from a study of Tregs in tolerant kidney transplant recipients. This CDR3 region has 13 residues. The V end was cut by 2 bases, the J end by 8 bases, with 11 bases between. Germline CDR1 MNHNS, CDR2 SASEGT. TCRdb's copy holds only in-frame clones and misses some; the assay was immunoSEQ multiplex PCR. Of 110,000 or so clones in the sample, roughly 89% were seen once. The receptor comes from a human donor who received a combined kidney and bone marrow transplant. The chain combines TRBV6-1 with TRBJ2-3; TRBD1 is a possible D gene (6 bases). The sample in question was CD4+ T cells from blood, obtained before the transplant. The CDR3 loop is CASSEWGQTTQYF. DNA for the CDR3: TGTGCCAGCAGTGAATGGGGGCAAACTACGCAGTATTTT.